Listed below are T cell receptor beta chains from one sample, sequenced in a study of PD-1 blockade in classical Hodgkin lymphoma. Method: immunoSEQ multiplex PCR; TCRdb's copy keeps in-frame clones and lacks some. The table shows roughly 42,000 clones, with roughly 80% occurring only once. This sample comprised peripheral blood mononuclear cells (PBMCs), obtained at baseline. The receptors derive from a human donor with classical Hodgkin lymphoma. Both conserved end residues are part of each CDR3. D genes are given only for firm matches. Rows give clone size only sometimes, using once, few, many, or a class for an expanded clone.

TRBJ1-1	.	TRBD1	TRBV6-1	TGTGCCAGCAGTCTGGGGACAGGGGGATGGACTGAAGCTTTCTTT	CASSLGTGGWTEAFF
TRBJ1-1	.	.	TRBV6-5	TGTGCCAGCAGCCCACAGGGACGGAACACTGAAGCTTTCTTT	CASSPQGRNTEAFF
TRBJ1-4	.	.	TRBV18	TGTGCCAGCTCACCAGGGGGGTTTAATGAAAAACTGTTTTTT	CASSPGGFNEKLFF
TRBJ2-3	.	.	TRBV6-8	TGTGCCAGCAACCCGGACAGCAGCACAGATACGCAGTATTTT	CASNPDSSTDTQYF
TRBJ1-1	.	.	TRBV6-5	TGTGCCAGCAGCAATCTAAGAACTGAAGCTTTCTTT	CASSNLRTEAFF
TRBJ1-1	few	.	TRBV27	TGTGCCAGCAGGAGACTCCTTTCCCTGAACACTGAAGCTTTCTTT	CASRRLLSLNTEAFF
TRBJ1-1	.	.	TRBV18	TGTGCCAGCTCACCACTGACGGCGGAAGCTTTCTTT	CASSPLTAEAFF
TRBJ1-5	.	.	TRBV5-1	TGCGCCAGCAGCTTGTGGGAGGGTCAGCCCCAGCATTTT	CASSLWEGQPQHF
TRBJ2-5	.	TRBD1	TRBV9	TGTGCCAGCAGCGTAAGGACAGGGTTGGAGACCCAGTACTTC	CASSVRTGLETQYF
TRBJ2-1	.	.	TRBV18	TGTGCCAGCCAAGGAGGCGGCGGGATGGATGAGCAGTTCTTC	CASQGGGGMDEQFF
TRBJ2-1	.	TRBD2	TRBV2	TGTGCCAGCCGAGTGGGAGGGGAGTACAATGAGCAGTTCTTC	CASRVGGEYNEQFF
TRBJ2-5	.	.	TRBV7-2	TGTGCCAGCAGCTTAGGACCTTGGGCTCGGGAGACCCAGTACTTC	CASSLGPWARETQYF
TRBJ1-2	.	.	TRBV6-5	TGTGCCAGCAGTTTACAGGGCCTCTATGGCTACACCTTC	CASSLQGLYGYTF
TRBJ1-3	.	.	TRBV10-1	TGCGCCAGCAGCGTATCACAGGGTTTGACGGACACCATATATTTT	CASSVSQGLTDTIYF
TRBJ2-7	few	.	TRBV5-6	TGTGCCAGCAGCTCTAGCGGACAGGGTTTCTACGAGCAGTACTTC	CASSSSGQGFYEQYF
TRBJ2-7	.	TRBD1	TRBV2	TGTGCCAGCAGTCTGTATGGGACAGGGATCTACGAGCAGTACTTC	CASSLYGTGIYEQYF
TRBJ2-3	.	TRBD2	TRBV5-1	TGCGCCAGCAGCTTGGTTGCGGGAGGCACCACAGATACGCAGTATTTT	CASSLVAGGTTDTQYF
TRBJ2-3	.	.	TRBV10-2	TGCGCCAGCAGTTCCACGGTTAGCACAGATACGCAGTATTTT	CASSSTVSTDTQYF
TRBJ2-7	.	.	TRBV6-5	TGTGCCAGCACGGGCGGCTTTCCCTACGAGCAGTACTTC	CASTGGFPYEQYF
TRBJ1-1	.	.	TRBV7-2	TGTGCCAGCAGCGAGAACACTGAAGCTTTCTTT	CASSENTEAFF
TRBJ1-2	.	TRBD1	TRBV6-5	TGTGCCAGCAGTCCAACAGGGGAAGGAGGCTACACCTTC	CASSPTGEGGYTF
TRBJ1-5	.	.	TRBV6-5	TGTGCCACGTCCTTCGGAAGCAATCAGCCCCAGCATTTT	CATSFGSNQPQHF
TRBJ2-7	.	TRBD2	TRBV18	TGTGCCAGCTCCGGTCGGTCGGCGGGAGGGCCCGGCGAGCAGTACTTC	CASSGRSAGGPGEQYF
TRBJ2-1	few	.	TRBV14	TGTGCCAGCAGTCCTCTGGGTCCGGAAGACAATGAGCAGTTCTTC	CASSPLGPEDNEQFF
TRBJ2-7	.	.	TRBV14	TGTGCCAGCAGCCAAGCCGGGCGGTTGCACGAGCAGTACTTC	CASSQAGRLHEQYF
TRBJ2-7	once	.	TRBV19	TGTGCCAGTAGTATACGCGGGAACTACGAGCAGTACTTC	CASSIRGNYEQYF
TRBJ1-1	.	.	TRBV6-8	TGTGCCAGCGGGACCGGGGCTGAAGCTTTCTTT	CASGTGAEAFF
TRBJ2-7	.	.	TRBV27	TGTGCCAGCAGTTTATTGGTTAGTCCCGGACAGAGCTACGAGCAGTACTTC	CASSLLVSPGQSYEQYF
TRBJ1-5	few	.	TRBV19	TGTGCCAGTAGTTCACAGGGAAGGGCCCAGCCCCAGCATTTT	CASSSQGRAQPQHF
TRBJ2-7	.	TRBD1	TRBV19	TGTGCCAGTAGTATGGGCGGGACAGGGGGCTACGAGCAGTACTTC	CASSMGGTGGYEQYF
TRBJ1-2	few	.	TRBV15	TGTGCCACCAGCAGAGATGGTATCGAGGTCGGCTACACCTTC	CATSRDGIEVGYTF
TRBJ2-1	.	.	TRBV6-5	TGTGCCAGCAGTTACGGTCTGCCAAGCTCCTACAATGAGCAGTTCTTC	CASSYGLPSSYNEQFF
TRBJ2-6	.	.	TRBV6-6	TGTGCCAGCATCACGGGCCCTGGGGCCAACGTCCTGACTTTC	CASITGPGANVLTF
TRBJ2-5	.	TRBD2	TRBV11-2	TGTGCCAGCACCCCTTTTAGCGGGAGCAGTGAGACCCAGTACTTC	CASTPFSGSSETQYF
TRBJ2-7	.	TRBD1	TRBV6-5	TGTGCCAGCAGTCGACAGGGCTACGAGCAGTACTTC	CASSRQGYEQYF
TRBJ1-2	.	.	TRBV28	TGTGCCAGCAGGGCGCCGGGTTCTGTGGGCGTCGTCTACACCTTC	CASRAPGSVGVVYTF
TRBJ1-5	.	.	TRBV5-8	TGTGCCAGCAGCTCGGGATTCCGGGGTCAGCCCCAGCATTTT	CASSSGFRGQPQHF
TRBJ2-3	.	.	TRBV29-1	TGCAGCGTTGAATTTAGCACAGATACGCAGTATTTT	CSVEFSTDTQYF
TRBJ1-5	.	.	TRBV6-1	TGTGCCAGCAGTGAACGACCGGATAGCAATCAGCCCCAGCATTTT	CASSERPDSNQPQHF
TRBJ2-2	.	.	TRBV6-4	TGTGCCAGCAGTTCGGGAGCGGGCCCCACCGGGGAGCTGTTTTTT	CASSSGAGPTGELFF
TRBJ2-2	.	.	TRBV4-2	TGTGCCAGCAGCCAACCGTTGGGGGGGACAGGCGAGGGCCGGGAGCTGTTTTTT	CASSQPLGGTGEGRELFF
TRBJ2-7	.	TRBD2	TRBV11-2	TGTGCCAGCAGCTTACCTAGCGGGAGGTACGAGCAGTACTTC	CASSLPSGRYEQYF
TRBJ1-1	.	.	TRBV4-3	TGCGCCAGCAGCCAAGCCCCAGGGAGGAACACTGAAGCTTTCTTT	CASSQAPGRNTEAFF
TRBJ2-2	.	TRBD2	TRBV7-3	TGTGCCAGCAGCTCCCCGGGAGCGGGAGGTGTGACCGGGGAGCTGTTTTTT	CASSSPGAGGVTGELFF
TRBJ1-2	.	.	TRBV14	TGTGCCAGCAGCCAAGATCTACTTGGGCGATTGATTCGATTCAGATATGGCTACACCTTC	CASSQDLLGRLIRFRYGYTF
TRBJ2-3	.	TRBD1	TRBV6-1	TGTGCCAGCAGTCGGACAGGGGGCAACACAGATACGCAGTATTTT	CASSRTGGNTDTQYF
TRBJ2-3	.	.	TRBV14	TGTGCCAGCAGCCAAGCAGGGCGCACAGATACGCAGTATTTT	CASSQAGRTDTQYF
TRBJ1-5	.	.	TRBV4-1	TGCGCCAGCAGCCTTAAGGGGGAAAATCAGCCCCAGCATTTT	CASSLKGENQPQHF
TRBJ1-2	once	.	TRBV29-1	TGCAGCGTTGGGGGACAAGGAGGAAACTATGGCTACACCTTC	CSVGGQGGNYGYTF
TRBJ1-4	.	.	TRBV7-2	TGTGCCAGCAGCTCGGTCGGGTGGAATGAAAAACTGTTTTTT	CASSSVGWNEKLFF
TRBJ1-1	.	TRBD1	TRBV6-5	TGTGCCAGCAGTTGGGGACAGTTGAACACTGAAGCTTTCTTT	CASSWGQLNTEAFF
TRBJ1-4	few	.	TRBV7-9	TGTGCCAGCAGCTTCGGGCTCGCAACTAATGAAAAACTGTTTTTT	CASSFGLATNEKLFF
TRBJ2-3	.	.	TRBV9	TGTGCCAGCAGCGACCCTGACGCGGTAAGCGGGCAAGCTGCGGATACGCAGTATTTT	CASSDPDAVSGQAADTQYF
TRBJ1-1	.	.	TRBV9	TGTGCCAGCAGCGTAGGAGTGAGGCGTCTCACTGGTTTGGACACTGAAGCTTTCTTT	CASSVGVRRLTGLDTEAFF
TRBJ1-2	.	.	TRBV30	TGTGCCTGGAGTAGTATCCGAGGGGCTACCTATGGCTACACCTTC	CAWSSIRGATYGYTF